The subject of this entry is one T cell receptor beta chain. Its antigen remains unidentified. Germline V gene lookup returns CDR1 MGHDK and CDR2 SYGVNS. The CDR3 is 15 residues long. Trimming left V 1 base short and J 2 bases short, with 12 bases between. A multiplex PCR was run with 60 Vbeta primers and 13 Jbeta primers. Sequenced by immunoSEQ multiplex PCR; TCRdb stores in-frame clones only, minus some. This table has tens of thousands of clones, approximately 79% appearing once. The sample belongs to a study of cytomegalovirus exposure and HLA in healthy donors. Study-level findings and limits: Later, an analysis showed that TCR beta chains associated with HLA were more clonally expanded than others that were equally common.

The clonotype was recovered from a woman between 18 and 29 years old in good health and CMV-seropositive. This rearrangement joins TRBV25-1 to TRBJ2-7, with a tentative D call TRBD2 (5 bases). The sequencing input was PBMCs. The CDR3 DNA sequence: TGTGCCAGCAGTGAATGGGCCGGGGATCCCTACGAGCAGTACTTC. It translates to CASSEWAGDPYEQYF.